The 28 T cell receptor beta chains presented below share a single source sample, sequenced in a study of human T cells and chemical hapten exposure. TCRdb redid the calling of the RACE reads with MiXCR, one entry per CDR3 protein. The data contain over 100,000 distinct CDR3 sequences, roughly 9% of them singletons. Time point noted: patch test 2, 6 weeks after DPC sensitization. Specified treatment: therapeutic diphenylcyclopropenone sensitization with weekly scalp DPC. This specimen was whole blood, taken in connection with sensitization to the hapten diphenylcyclopropenone (DPC). Receptor source: a woman aged 40 to 55 with alopecia areata. Some clones in this sample may be carry-over from other donors' samples.

This clonotype has just a few counts. The rearrangement links TRBV5-1 to TRBJ1-4; D remains unclear. V shed 4 bases and J shed 2 bases, with 9 bases lying between them. CDR1 and CDR2 from the germline V gene are SGHRS and YFSETQ. The CDR3 consists of 14 residues. CDR3 coding DNA: TGCGCCAGCAGCGCGGACGGCACTAATGAAAAACTGTTTTTT. This sequence encodes CASSADGTNEKLFF.

This clonotype was seen repeatedly, ten times or more. This sequence joins TRBV20-1 and TRBJ1-6; possibly TRBD1 for D (5 bases). The CDR3 contains 12 residues. Trimming took 2 bases from V and 10 from J, leaving 9 bases between them. Germline V lookup: CDR1 DFQATT, CDR2 SNEGSKA (reference sequence). The CDR3 DNA is TGCAGTGCTAGACAGGGCGGATCACCCCTCCACTTT. It specifies CSARQGGSPLHF.

This clonotype was seen ten or more times. The genes are TRBV6-2 or TRBV6-3 and TRBJ2-1; D call uncertain. CDR3 length: 16 amino acids. Trimming pared 4 bases from V and 0 bases from J, leaving 13 bases between. Germline V gives CDR1 MNHEY, CDR2 SVGEGT. Here the CDR3 reads CASSSPDPGSYNEQFF. The CDR3 nucleotides are TGTGCCAGCAGTTCCCCGGACCCGGGCTCCTACAATGAGCAGTTCTTC.

This clonotype has only a few counts. The V and J genes are TRBV7-6 and TRBJ2-1; TRBD1 aligns across 9 bases. V gave up 4 bases and J gave up 4 bases; unmatched junction bases: 2. This CDR3 is 14 amino acids long. The germline CDR1 and CDR2 sequences are SGHVS and FNYEAQ. CDR3 sequence reads: CASSWTGAYNEQFF. The CDR3 bases are TGTGCCAGCAGCTGGACAGGGGCATACAATGAGCAGTTCTTC.

This clonotype was detected a few times. The chain employs TRBV11-2 and TRBJ1-1; TRBD1 is a possible D gene (6 bases). The CDR3 has 16 residues. Germline-derived CDR1 and CDR2 are SGHAT and FQNNGV. With 2 bases removed from V and 0 bases from J, the gap between germline ends came to 13 bases. CDR3 nucleotide sequence: TGTGCCAGCAGCTTAACGGGGACACGAGTGAACACTGAAGCTTTCTTT. Protein: CASSLTGTRVNTEAFF.

The chain is built from TRBV7-9 and TRBJ2-7; D may match TRBD1 or TRBD2 (6 bases each). The germline V and J ends were trimmed by 1 base and 3 bases, with 19 bases remaining between them. This CDR3 has 17 amino acids. Germline V gene data show CDR1 as SEHNR and CDR2 as FQNEAQ (reference sequence). The CDR3 nucleotides are TGTGCCAGCAGCTTAGTTCGGGGGCGTCACACCGGCTACGAGCAGTACTTC. Protein sequence: CASSLVRGRHTGYEQYF.

The chain combines TRBV29-1 with TRBJ1-1; no reliable D call. The CDR3 has 12 residues. Trimming took off 4 bases at V and 5 bases at J, with 11 bases between the two ends. From germline, CDR1 is SQVTM and CDR2 ANQGSEA. The CDR3 coding sequence is TGCAGCGTTGGGGAAGGGAGAACTGAAGCTTTCTTT. Its translation is CSVGEGRTEAFF.

This clonotype showed up many times. The chain uses TRBV3-1 and TRBJ2-1; the match to TRBD2 covers 7 bases. This CDR3 spans 16 amino acids. Germline V gene data show CDR1 as LGHDT and CDR2 as YNNKEL (reference sequence). V trimming: 4 bases; J trimming: 2 bases; junction bases outside the gene matches: 8. The CDR3 is CASSRSRGGPYNEQFF. CDR3 coding DNA: TGTGCCAGCAGCCGGTCCCGCGGGGGTCCCTACAATGAGCAGTTCTTC.

This clonotype was detected only a few times. The chain combines TRBV9 with TRBJ1-1; D gene unclear. This CDR3 spans 13 amino acids. From germline, CDR1 is SGDLS and CDR2 YYNGEE. The V end was cut by 0 bases, the J end by 3 bases, with 6 bases between. This CDR3 reads CASSVGPDTEAFF. For the CDR3, the DNA is TGTGCCAGCAGCGTAGGGCCCGACACTGAAGCTTTCTTT. Supplemented by reference TRBV9 and TRBJ1-1, the full variable domain reads DSGVTQTPKHLITATGQRVTLRCSPRSGDLSVYWYQQSLDQGLQFLIQYYNGEERAKGNILERFSAQQFPDLHSELNLSSLELGDSALYFCASSVGPDTEAFFGQGTRLTVV.

This clonotype was seen many times. V gene TRBV7-6 combines with J gene TRBJ2-7, with 8 bases identical to TRBD1. The length of the CDR3 is 17 residues. Germline CDR1 and CDR2: SGHVS and FNYEAQ. V gave up 5 bases and J gave up 0 bases; unmatched junction bases: 12. DNA for the CDR3: TGTGCCAGCAGCGGGGCCGGGACAGGTCCTAGCTCCTACGAGCAGTACTTC. This codes for CASSGAGTGPSSYEQYF.

Only a few counts were recorded for this clonotype. The chain joins TRBV7-3 to TRBJ2-1; 10 bases line up with TRBD2. Germline-derived CDR1 and CDR2 are SGHTA and FQGTGA. The CDR3 sequence is 15 residues long. Germline trimming cut 6 bases from V and 2 bases from J; bases unmatched to any gene: 4. For the CDR3, the DNA is TGTGCCAGCAGATCAGCGGGGGGGCCCTACAATGAGCAGTTCTTC. It yields the protein CASRSAGGPYNEQFF.

The genes are TRBV9 and TRBJ2-5; either TRBD1 or TRBD2 may supply D (5 bases each). The CDR3 extends over 13 amino acids. Germline CDR1 SGDLS, CDR2 YYNGEE. V lost 10 bases, J lost 2 bases, and 15 bases lay in between. DNA for the CDR3: TGTGCCTCCTCGGAGGCAGGGCAAGAGACCCAGTACTTC. As protein: CASSEAGQETQYF.

V is TRBV15 and J is TRBJ2-3; 8 nucleotides align to TRBD2. CDR3 length: 17 amino acids. The V and J ends lost 0 bases and 4 bases, in that order; junction bases with no gene match: 9. Germline V gene lookup returns CDR1 LNHNV and CDR2 YYDKDF (reference sequence). CDR3 nucleotides: TGTGCCACCAGCAGAGATCCGGGGGGGCGGCTCGCAGATACGCAGTATTTT. Translated: CATSRDPGGRLADTQYF.

This clonotype was observed many times. The V call is TRBV7-6, the J call TRBJ2-3, with 11 bases that match TRBD2. The CDR3 consists of 18 residues. V lost 2 bases, J lost 0 bases, and 7 bases stayed unmatched. The V gene's germline CDR1 is SGHVS and CDR2 FNYEAQ. The CDR3 is CASSLLTSGGPSTDTQYF. The CDR3 DNA follows: TGTGCCAGCAGCTTATTAACTAGCGGGGGCCCTAGCACAGATACGCAGTATTTT. The full variable domain, its missing parts supplied by reference TRBV7-6 and TRBJ2-3, is GAGVSQSPRYKVTKRGQDVALRCDPISGHVSLYWYRQALGQGPEFLTYFNYEAQQDKSGLPNDRFSAERPEGSISTLTIQRTEQRDSAMYRCASSLLTSGGPSTDTQYFGPGTRLTVL.

This chain links TRBV12-2 with TRBJ1-1; TRBD1, as called in the table, went unchecked against the DNA. TRBV12-2 is annotated as a pseudogene. CDR3 length: 20 residues. The CDR3 DNA follows: TGTGCAAGTCGCTTAGTAGGAGGTTCCGGGACAGTGGAAGGAGGTACTGAAGCTTTCTTT. Its translation: CASRLVGGSGTVEGGTEAFF.

The genes are TRBV5-4 and TRBJ2-7; the match to TRBD2 covers 8 bases. Per the germline V gene, CDR1 is SGHNT and CDR2 is YYREEE (reference sequence). V dropped 4 bases and J dropped 4; count of bases not matched to a gene: 7. There are 14 residues in the CDR3. The CDR3 DNA is TGTGCCAGCAGCCCCAGTAGCGGGGCGTACGAGCAGTACTTC. It codes for CASSPSSGAYEQYF.

A few counts support this clonotype. The rearrangement links TRBV7-2 to TRBJ1-5; D is perhaps TRBD1 (5 bases). The CDR3 is 14 amino acids. Looked up from germline, CDR1 is SGHTA and CDR2 is FQGNSA. Trimming cost V 5 bases and J 4 bases, with 12 bases left between them. The CDR3 nucleotides are TGTGCCAGCAGCCCGTACAGGTCGAATCAGCCCCAGCATTTT. This translates into CASSPYRSNQPQHF.

The chain uses TRBV20-1 and TRBJ1-4; TRBD1 is a possible D gene (6 bases). V was trimmed by 6 bases and J by 4 bases, leaving 12 bases between them. This CDR3 is 13 amino acids long. Germline CDR1 is DFQATT and CDR2 is SNEGSKA (reference sequence). Here the CDR3 reads CSAHRAINEKLFF. In DNA form, the CDR3 reads TGCAGTGCCCACAGGGCGATTAATGAAAAACTGTTTTTT.

About this clonotype itself: A read error is possible here, since a much larger clone lies one base away. The chain uses TRBV6-1 and TRBJ2-3; D unclear. From germline, CDR1 is MNHNS and CDR2 SASEGT. CDR3 length: 14 amino acids. V lost 8 bases and J lost 1, with 13 bases in between. The CDR3 DNA is TGTGCCAGCTTAGAGGTCGGGTGCACAGATACGCAGTATTTT. This sequence encodes CASLEVGCTDTQYF.

The table lists this clonotype with many counts. The V gene is TRBV6-5, the J gene TRBJ1-5, with unresolved D. The CDR3 is made up of 14 amino acids. Trimming took 7 bases from V and 5 from J, leaving 15 bases between them. Germline V gene data show CDR1 as MNHEY and CDR2 as SVGAGI. The CDR3, as DNA: TGTGCCAGCACCCCAAGCGGGTTCGATCAGCCCCAGCATTTT. Translation gives CASTPSGFDQPQHF.

The chain links TRBV12-3 or TRBV12-4 to TRBJ1-2; D unresolved. This CDR3 region has 14 residues. The germline V and J ends were trimmed by 10 bases and 4 bases, with 19 bases remaining between them. The CDR3 DNA reads as TGTGCCACCGACGACGGCAGTGACTCCTATGGCTACACCTTC. It encodes CATDDGSDSYGYTF.

In its sample, this clonotype was seen many times. The genes are TRBV5-1 and TRBJ2-7, with 7 bases matching TRBD1. With 0 bases clipped from V and 1 base from J, the junction kept 4 bases outside the gene matches. In germline, CDR1 is SGHRS, CDR2 YFSETQ. CDR3 length: 15 amino acids. In DNA form, the CDR3 reads TGCGCCAGCAGCTTGGCCCCGGGACAGTCCTACGAGCAGTACTTC. Translating gives CASSLAPGQSYEQYF. Based on the CDR3 plus reference TRBV5-1 and TRBJ2-7, the full variable domain is KAGVTQTPRYLIKTRGQQVTLSCSPISGHRSVSWYQQTPGQGLQFLFEYFSETQRNKGNFPGRFSGRQFSNSRSEMNVSTLELGDSALYLCASSLAPGQSYEQYFGPGTRLTVT.

On this clonotype: This may stem from a read error, because a much larger clone lies one nucleotide away. V usage is TRBV6-1 and J usage is TRBJ2-7, with 8 bases identical to TRBD1. The germline CDR1 and CDR2 sequences are MNHNS and SASEGT. V dropped 3 bases and J dropped 2; count of bases not matched to a gene: 9. The CDR3 spans 16 residues. CDR3 sequence (DNA): TGTGCCAGCAGTGATCCGGGACAGGCTAGCACCTACGAGCAGTACTTC. Translation: CASSDPGQASTYEQYF.

The chain joins TRBV5-1 to TRBJ1-5; maybe TRBD1 (6 bases). This CDR3 has 15 amino acids. CDR1 is SGHRS, CDR2 YFSETQ, per germline. With 4 bases removed from V and 3 bases from J, the gap between germline ends came to 14 bases. In nucleotides, the CDR3 is TGCGCCAGCAGCCCTACAGGGTTAACCAATCAGCCCCAGCATTTT. Protein sequence: CASSPTGLTNQPQHF.

This clonotype was counted at least ten times. This chain uses TRBV11-2 with TRBJ2-1; TRBD2 agrees at 8 bases. The CDR3 loop spans 18 amino acids. Germline V gene lookup returns CDR1 SGHAT and CDR2 FQNNGV. The junction had 19 bases not matched to a gene; V was cut back by 5 bases and J by 7 bases. The CDR3 DNA reads TGTGCCAGCAGCACTAGCGGACTGGGGCTAGGGGTGGAAAATGAGCAGTTCTTC. Its translation: CASSTSGLGLGVENEQFF.

This clonotype was counted only a few times. This chain uses TRBV3-1 with TRBJ2-5, with a possible D match to TRBD2 (5 bases). CDR1 LGHDT and CDR2 YNNKEL come from the germline V gene (reference sequence). Trimming removed 4 bases at V and 5 bases at J, with 14 bases between. The CDR3 runs 14 residues. CDR3 protein: CASSLTPGGETQYF. In DNA, the CDR3 is TGTGCCAGCAGCCTCACTCCGGGCGGGGAGACCCAGTACTTC.

The chain is built from TRBV4-1 and TRBJ2-7, with TRBD2 as a possible D gene (6 bases). Per the germline V gene, CDR1 is MGHRA and CDR2 is YSYEKL. The CDR3 covers 15 residues. Deletions cut 4 bases from V and 7 bases from J, with 20 bases between. The CDR3 DNA reads as TGCGCCAGCAGCCTCCTAGTCCGGGGGACGGGGGAGCAGTACTTC. Translated: CASSLLVRGTGEQYF.

Only a few counts were recorded for this clonotype. The chain recombines TRBV18 with TRBJ2-4; possibly TRBD2 for D (6 bases). The V and J ends lost 4 bases and 6 bases respectively, with 16 bases between them. Germline V gene lookup returns CDR1 KGHSH and CDR2 LQKENI. The CDR3 extends over 15 amino acids. As DNA, the CDR3 is TGTGCCAGCTCACAGGGGACGGGGGTCGGAAACATTCAGTACTTC. The encoded protein is CASSQGTGVGNIQYF.